Presented here are 27 T cell receptor beta chains from one specimen sequenced in a study of blood T cell repertoires in COVID-19. TCRdb's copy holds only in-frame clones and misses some; the assay was immunoSEQ multiplex PCR. The data show about 480,000 clones, with approximately 92% seen just once and around 0.9% held by the top ten. Sequenced material: peripheral blood. These receptors came from a man between 18 and 29 years old with COVID-19, enrolled during active disease.

The V gene is TRBV6-5, the J gene TRBJ2-5, with TRBD2 matching 9 bases. Germline CDR1 is MNHEY and CDR2 is SVGAGI. With V trimmed by 8 bases and J by 5 bases, 9 bases remained unmatched. This CDR3 has 14 amino acids. CDR3 nucleotides: TGTGCCAGCCGGGATAGCGGGAGATCGGAGACCCAGTACTTC. This gives the protein CASRDSGRSETQYF.

The rearrangement joins TRBV14 to TRBJ2-2, with D tentatively TRBD2 (6 bases). The V gene lost 2 bases and the J gene lost 6 bases, with 7 bases spanning the gap. CDR3 length: 13 amino acids. CDR1 is SGHDN and CDR2 is FVKESK in the germline V gene. The CDR3 loop is CASSQTSPGELFF. The CDR3 nucleotides read TGTGCCAGCAGCCAAACTAGCCCCGGGGAGCTGTTTTTT.

The chain combines TRBV2 with TRBJ1-1; TRBD1 might be the D (5 bases). The CDR3 consists of 11 residues. The germline V gene encodes CDR1 SNHLY and CDR2 FYNNEI. V shed 8 bases and J shed 4 bases, with 8 bases lying between them. For the CDR3, the DNA is TGTGCCAGCGGGGGGAGCACTGAAGCTTTCTTT. Translation: CASGGSTEAFF.

This CDR3 reads CASRRGTYEQYF. CDR3 DNA sequence: TGTGCCAGCAGAAGGGGCACCTACGAGCAGTACTTC. V gene TRBV6-5 combines with J gene TRBJ2-7; perhaps TRBD1 as D (5 bases). CDR3 length: 12 amino acids. Deletions cut 6 bases from V and 2 bases from J, with 8 bases between. Per the germline V gene, CDR1 is MNHEY and CDR2 is SVGAGI.

In DNA form, the CDR3 reads TGTGCCAGCAGCTTGGCGCTAGCGGGTTTTATCACCGGGGAGCTGTTTTTT. It encodes CASSLALAGFITGELFF. The chain is built from TRBV5-5 and TRBJ2-2; 8 bases agree with TRBD2. CDR3 length: 17 residues. Germline V gene lookup returns CDR1 SGHKS and CDR2 YYEKEE (reference sequence). V was pared by 0 bases and J by 4 bases, with 8 bases of the junction left unmatched.

The V gene is TRBV18, the J gene TRBJ1-2; 7 bases match TRBD1. The germline V gene has CDR1 KGHSH and CDR2 LQKENI. The CDR3 has 13 amino acids. Trimming took 8 bases from V and 4 from J; bases not matched to a gene: 7. CDR3: CASARDSAYGYTF. In DNA, the CDR3 is TGTGCCAGCGCCCGGGACAGCGCCTATGGCTACACCTTC.

The V call is TRBV27, the J call TRBJ1-1, with TRBD1 matching 7 bases. This CDR3 contains 13 residues. CDR1 and CDR2 (germline): MNHEY, SMNVEV (reference sequence). The V gene end was trimmed by 8 bases and the J gene end by 4 bases; junction bases not matched to a gene: 7. In nucleotides, the CDR3 is TGTGCCAGCGGCGTTAGGGACAGCACTGAAGCTTTCTTT. This gives the protein CASGVRDSTEAFF.

The chain recombines TRBV12-3 or TRBV12-4 with TRBJ2-2; no firm D call. V was trimmed by 8 bases and J by 5 bases, leaving 12 bases between them. The CDR3 has 13 residues. CDR3 nucleotides: TGTGCCAGCCTCCGGGTGTGGACCGGGGAGCTGTTTTTT. Amino acids: CASLRVWTGELFF.

A note on this clone: The same CDR3 also results from other DNA sequences found in this sample. The V call is TRBV18, the J call TRBJ2-7, with a weak D call TRBD2 (5 bases). Looked up from germline, CDR1 is KGHSH and CDR2 is LQKENI. V lost 2 bases and J 0 bases, leaving 8 bases between the germline ends. CDR3 size: 14 residues. In DNA form, the CDR3 reads TGTGCCAGCTCACCAGGAGGTAGCTCCTACGAGCAGTACTTC. Amino acid sequence: CASSPGGSSYEQYF.

V and J are TRBV5-1 and TRBJ1-1, with 9 positions matching TRBD1. The junction had 5 bases not matched to a gene; V was cut back by 4 bases and J by 1 base. Germline CDR1 SGHRS, CDR2 YFSETQ. The CDR3 is 15 amino acids. CDR3: CASSGWGQGNTEAFF. The CDR3 DNA is TGCGCCAGCAGCGGGTGGGGACAGGGGAACACTGAAGCTTTCTTT.

V gene TRBV6-1 combines with J gene TRBJ2-7, with 11 bases matching TRBD2. The CDR3 loop spans 16 amino acids. V dropped 2 bases and J dropped 7; count of bases not matched to a gene: 10. Germline CDR1 MNHNS, CDR2 SASEGT. This chain's CDR3 is CASSEQLAGASEEQYF. Here the CDR3 DNA reads TGTGCCAGCAGTGAACAACTAGCGGGAGCATCTGAAGAGCAGTACTTC.

J is TRBJ1-5 and V is TRBV7-2, with a tentative D call TRBD1 (5 bases). Trimming removed 2 bases from V and 4 bases from J, with 12 bases in between. Germline lookup yields CDR1 SGHTA and CDR2 FQGNSA. The CDR3 is 15 residues long. CDR3 sequence: CASSLYGGGNQPQHF. CDR3 in DNA: TGTGCCAGCAGCTTATATGGGGGGGGAAATCAGCCCCAGCATTTT. The complete variable domain, with remaining parts taken from reference TRBV7-2 and TRBJ1-5, reads GAGVSQSPSNKVTEKGKDVELRCDPISGHTALYWYRQSLGQGLEFLIYFQGNSAPDKSGLPSDRFSAERTGGSVSTLTIQRTQQEDSAVYLCASSLYGGGNQPQHFGDGTRLSIL.

The J gene is TRBJ2-7, the V gene TRBV18, with TRBD1 matching 8 bases. Germline trimming cut 4 bases from V and 1 base from J; bases unmatched to any gene: 15. Germline assignment: CDR1 KGHSH and CDR2 LQKENI. The CDR3 consists of 18 residues. The DNA for the CDR3 is TGTGCCAGCTCACGCTACGAATCTAGGACAGGGCAATCCTACGAGCAGTACTTC. It codes for CASSRYESRTGQSYEQYF.

In its sample, this clone was seen once. The chain couples TRBV27 to TRBJ2-5; D perhaps matches TRBD2 (5 bases). Germline V gene data show CDR1 as MNHEY and CDR2 as SMNVEV (reference sequence). V was trimmed by 4 bases and J by 9 bases, leaving 12 bases between them. The CDR3 is 12 amino acids. CDR3 sequence (DNA): TGTGCCAGCAGTTCCCCCCTGGGAGCCCAGTACTTC. Its translation is CASSSPLGAQYF.

The chain couples TRBV6-1 to TRBJ1-4, with 7 bases lining up with TRBD1. CDR3 length equals 17 residues. V lost 2 bases to trimming and J lost 0 bases; unmatched junction nucleotides: 6. CDR1 is MNHNS, CDR2 SASEGT, per germline. The CDR3 sequence is CASSEWDRYATNEKLFF. CDR3 in DNA: TGTGCCAGCAGTGAATGGGACAGATACGCAACTAATGAAAAACTGTTTTTT.

The V call is TRBV2, the J call TRBJ2-4, with D possibly matching TRBD2 (6 bases). The germline V and J ends were trimmed by 6 bases and 1 base, with 19 bases remaining between them. CDR1 is SNHLY and CDR2 is FYNNEI in the germline V gene. The CDR3 is made up of 17 amino acids. The CDR3, as DNA: TGTGCCAGCAGGGTCCCTATGGTTGGGGGGGCCAAAAACATTCAGTACTTC. Translating gives CASRVPMVGGAKNIQYF. The full variable domain, its missing parts supplied by reference TRBV2 and TRBJ2-4, is EPEVTQTPSHQVTQMGQEVILRCVPISNHLYFYWYRQILGQKVEFLVSFYNNEISEKSEIFDDQFSVERPDGSNFTLKIRSTKLEDSAMYFCASRVPMVGGAKNIQYFGAGTRLSVL.

The genes are TRBV12-5 and TRBJ1-4; TRBD1 agrees at 10 bases. V dropped 6 bases and J dropped 8; count of bases not matched to a gene: 6. The CDR3 is 14 amino acids. The germline CDR1 and CDR2 sequences are LGHNT and FRNRAP. The CDR3 loop reads CASGTGTGEEKLFF. DNA of the CDR3: TGTGCTAGTGGAACCGGGACAGGGGAGGAAAAACTGTTTTTT.

The rearrangement uses TRBV6-5 and TRBJ1-6; D remains ambiguous. This CDR3 is built from 14 residues. Germline-derived CDR1 and CDR2 are MNHEY and SVGAGI. V gave up 3 bases and J gave up 4 bases, with 7 bases separating them. Here the CDR3 reads CASSYHGYNSPLHF. As DNA, the CDR3 is TGTGCCAGCAGTTATCACGGGTATAATTCACCCCTCCACTTT.

This clone was seen a handful of times. V is TRBV25-1 and J is TRBJ2-1, with 8 bases fitting TRBD2. Per the germline V gene, CDR1 is MGHDK and CDR2 is SYGVNS. Losses at the gene ends were 1 base for V and 4 bases for J; bases not matched to a gene: 12. The CDR3 is 18 residues long. As DNA, the CDR3 is TGTGCCAGCAGTGAATCCGGGCGGGGGGCGAAGGGATACAATGAGCAGTTCTTC. It yields the protein CASSESGRGAKGYNEQFF.

This clone has a single count. The chain combines TRBV5-5 with TRBJ2-5; TRBD1 matches at 8 bases. V lost 4 bases, J lost 4 bases, and 9 bases stayed unmatched. There are 15 residues in the CDR3. CDR1 is SGHKS and CDR2 is YYEKEE in the germline V gene (reference sequence). The chain's CDR3 is CASSQYDRGLETQYF. The CDR3 nucleotides are TGTGCCAGCAGCCAATACGACAGGGGTTTAGAGACCCAGTACTTC.

V usage is TRBV19 and J usage is TRBJ1-4; 9 bases fit TRBD1. Germline lookup yields CDR1 LNHDA and CDR2 SQIVND (reference sequence). V was clipped by 8 bases and J by 5 bases; unmatched bases: 3. The CDR3 runs 13 residues. As DNA, the CDR3 is TGTGCCAGTCGGACAGGGGTAAATGAAAAACTGTTTTTT. This translates into CASRTGVNEKLFF.

J is TRBJ2-7 and V is TRBV19; 10 bases align to TRBD2. CDR1 is LNHDA and CDR2 is SQIVND in the germline V gene (reference sequence). This CDR3 is 16 amino acids long. Germline trimming cut 5 bases from V and 2 bases from J; bases unmatched to any gene: 9. In DNA, the CDR3 is TGTGCCAGTAGTTACTCTAGCGGGAGCCCTCCCTACGAGCAGTACTTC. The encoded protein is CASSYSSGSPPYEQYF.

The chain uses TRBV29-1 and TRBJ1-1; the match to TRBD1 covers 7 bases. CDR1 and CDR2 from the germline V gene are SQVTM and ANQGSEA. V was clipped by 6 bases and J by 4 bases; unmatched bases: 11. This CDR3 contains 14 residues. The CDR3 DNA sequence: TGCAGCGTCTCCGCAGACAGGGTAATCACTGAAGCTTTCTTT. Amino acids: CSVSADRVITEAFF.

Regarding this clone: In the same sample, other DNA sequences code for this CDR3. The chain has TRBV2 and TRBJ2-2; D may be TRBD2 (5 bases). Looked up from germline, CDR1 is SNHLY and CDR2 is FYNNEI. CDR3 size: 14 residues. V was pared by 4 bases and J by 5 bases, with 11 bases between. The CDR3: CASSVERGTGELFF. DNA for the CDR3: TGTGCCAGCAGTGTAGAGAGAGGGACCGGGGAGCTGTTTTTT.

This chain uses TRBV4-1 with TRBJ1-1; D is unresolved. CDR3 length equals 15 residues. V was pared by 4 bases and J by 5 bases, with 17 bases between. The germline gives CDR1 MGHRA, CDR2 YSYEKL. The CDR3 reads CASSPEELRQTEAFF. CDR3 DNA sequence: TGCGCCAGCAGCCCTGAGGAACTCCGGCAAACTGAAGCTTTCTTT.

The rearrangement links TRBV12-5 to TRBJ2-5; 7 bases fit TRBD2. This CDR3 contains 17 residues. With V trimmed by 1 base and J by 5 bases, 13 bases remained unmatched. Germline V lookup: CDR1 LGHNT, CDR2 FRNRAP. The CDR3 DNA follows: TGTGCTAGTGGTTTGGGCCCCGGGGGGACTCCCTCCGAGACCCAGTACTTC. Translating gives CASGLGPGGTPSETQYF.

The J gene is TRBJ1-1, the V gene TRBV10-3, with 8 bases lining up with TRBD1. Losses at the gene ends were 2 bases for V and 1 base for J; bases not matched to a gene: 3. The length of the CDR3 is 15 residues. CDR1 is ENHRY and CDR2 is SYGVKD in the germline V gene. The CDR3 nucleotides read TGTGCCATCAGTGAGCTCGACAGGGGGAACACTGAAGCTTTCTTT. Amino acids: CAISELDRGNTEAFF.